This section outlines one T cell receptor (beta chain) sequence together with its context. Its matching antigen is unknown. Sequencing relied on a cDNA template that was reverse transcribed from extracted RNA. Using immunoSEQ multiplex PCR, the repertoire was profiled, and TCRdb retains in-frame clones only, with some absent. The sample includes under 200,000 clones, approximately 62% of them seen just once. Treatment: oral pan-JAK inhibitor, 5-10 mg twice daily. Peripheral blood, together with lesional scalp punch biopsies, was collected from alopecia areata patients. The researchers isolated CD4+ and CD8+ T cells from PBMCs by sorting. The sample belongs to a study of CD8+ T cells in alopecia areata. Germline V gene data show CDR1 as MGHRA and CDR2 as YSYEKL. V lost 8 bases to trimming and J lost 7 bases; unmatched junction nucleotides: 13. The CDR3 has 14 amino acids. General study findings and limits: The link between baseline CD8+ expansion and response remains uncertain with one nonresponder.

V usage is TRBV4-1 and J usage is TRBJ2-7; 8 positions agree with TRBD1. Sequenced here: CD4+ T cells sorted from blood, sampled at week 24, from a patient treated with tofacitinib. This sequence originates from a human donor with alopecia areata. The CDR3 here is CASAGTGKVGEQYF. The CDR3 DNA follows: TGCGCCAGCGCCGGGACAGGCAAGGTGGGAGAGCAGTACTTC.